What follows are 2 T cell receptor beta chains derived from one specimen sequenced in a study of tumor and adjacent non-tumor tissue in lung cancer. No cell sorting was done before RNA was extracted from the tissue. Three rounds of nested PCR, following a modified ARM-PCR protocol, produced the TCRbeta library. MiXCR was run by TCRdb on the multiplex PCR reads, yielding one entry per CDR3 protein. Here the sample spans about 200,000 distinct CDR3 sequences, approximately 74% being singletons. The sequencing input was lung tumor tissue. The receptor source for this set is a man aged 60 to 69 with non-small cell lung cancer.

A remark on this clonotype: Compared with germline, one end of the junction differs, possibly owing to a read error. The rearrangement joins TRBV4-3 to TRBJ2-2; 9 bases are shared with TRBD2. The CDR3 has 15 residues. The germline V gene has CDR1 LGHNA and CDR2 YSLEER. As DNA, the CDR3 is TGCGCCAGCAGCCGGACTAGCGACCATGCCGGGGAGCCGTTTTTT. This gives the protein CASSRTSDHAGEPFF.

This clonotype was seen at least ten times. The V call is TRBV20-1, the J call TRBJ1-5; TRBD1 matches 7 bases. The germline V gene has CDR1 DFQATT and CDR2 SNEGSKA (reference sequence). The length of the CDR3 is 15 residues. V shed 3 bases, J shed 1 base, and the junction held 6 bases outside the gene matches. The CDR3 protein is CSASRQGGSNQPQHF. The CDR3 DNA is TGCAGTGCTAGCCGACAGGGTGGAAGCAATCAGCCCCAGCATTTT.